This entry describes one T cell receptor (beta chain). What it recognizes is unknown. The data were obtained in a study of cytomegalovirus exposure and HLA in healthy donors. Study information: Early released data comprised approximately 85 million unique TCRs from HLA-typed donors.

Study-wide findings and caveats: Specific recognition of CMV antigens was confirmed in vitro for three chains (all CMV-associated). CMV serostatus was the only recorded immune exposure for donors. A missense variant in DCLRE1C was later tied to TCR beta V- and J-gene trimming.

In the PCR, 60 Vbeta and 13 Jbeta primers were used. Produced via immunoSEQ multiplex PCR; TCRdb's table is partial and in-frame only. The table shows around 76,000 clones, with 70% occurring only once. V dropped 3 bases and J dropped 6; count of bases not matched to a gene: 4. The CDR3 sequence is 13 residues long. Per germline, CDR1 SGHAT and CDR2 FQDESV (reference sequence). The sample taken for sequencing was PBMCs. The chain couples TRBV11-1 to TRBJ2-7; the match to TRBD1 covers 8 bases. The sequence came from a woman between 50 and 59 years old in good health and CMV-seropositive. CDR3: CASSFGQGSEQYF. The CDR3 DNA is TGTGCCAGCAGCTTTGGACAGGGAAGCGAGCAGTACTTC.